These 10 T cell receptor beta chains share one sample of origin, sequenced in a study of blood T cells in healthy people across ages. Alongside a J-beta primer mix, a sample-barcoded 5' primer served in a second PCR lasting roughly 6 to 11 cycles. TCRdb itself ran the 5' RACE reads through MiXCR, one entry per CDR3 protein. The table records some 710,000 distinct CDR3 sequences, around half of them present only once. The material sequenced was blood. These receptors all stem from a man at least 80 years old in good health.

J is TRBJ2-5 and V is TRBV7-2; the D is unclear. The CDR3 spans 13 residues. V was clipped by 4 bases and J by 2 bases, with 8 bases between them. CDR1 and CDR2 (germline): SGHTA, FQGNSA. This CDR3 is CASSSMAQETQYF. CDR3 nucleotides: TGTGCCAGCAGCTCGATGGCGCAAGAGACCCAGTACTTC.

Comments on this clonotype: This clone may be a read error of a much larger clone one base away. This chain links TRBV12-3 or TRBV12-4 with TRBJ2-5; 7 bases align to TRBD1. This CDR3 has 15 residues. J lost 4 bases, V lost 6 bases, and 11 bases had no gene match. The CDR3 sequence: CASSPTTGAVETQYF. In DNA form, the CDR3 reads TGTGCCAGCAGCCCAACAACAGGGGCCGTAGAGACCCAGTACTTC.

The chain recombines TRBV28 with TRBJ2-1; a possible D gene is TRBD2 (6 bases). Germline V gene sequence: CDR1 MDHEN, CDR2 SYDVKM. This CDR3 spans 15 amino acids. V was shortened by 3 bases and J by 6 bases, with 15 bases between the two germline ends. Written as DNA, the CDR3 is TGTGCCAGCAGTTTGTCCGGGAGTCGTTCCAATGAGCAGTTCTTC. Its protein product is CASSLSGSRSNEQFF.

The chain links TRBV24-1 to TRBJ2-1; 8 nucleotides agree with TRBD2. Gene TRBJ2-7 matches the end of the DNA better, so the J call may be wrong. This CDR3 is built from 18 residues. The germline gives CDR1 KGHDR, CDR2 SFDVKD. CDR3 nucleotide sequence: TGTGCCACCAGTGTCTTGAAGGGTAGCGGGATCTCTTACAATGAGCAGTACTTC. It is translated as CATSVLKGSGISYNEQYF.

On this clonotype: One end of the junction does not line up with germline, which may come from a read error. The chain joins TRBV5-1 to TRBJ2-7; D possibly matches TRBD1 or TRBD2 (5 bases each). The germline V gene has CDR1 SGHRS and CDR2 YFSETQ. The CDR3 runs 14 residues. The CDR3 spells CAGSATGTVYEQYF. The CDR3 nucleotides read TGCGCCGGCAGCGCAACCGGGACGGTCTACGAGCAATACTTC.

This clonotype was counted between two and nine times. The CDR3 coding sequence is TGTGCCAGCAGTCCCCGGTCTGCCAATGAGCAGTTCTTC. Protein: CASSPRSANEQFF. The chain has TRBV12-3 or TRBV12-4 and TRBJ2-1; D gene unclear. This CDR3 contains 13 residues. V dropped 5 bases and J dropped 6 bases, with 11 bases sitting between them.

The J gene is TRBJ2-1, the V gene TRBV20-1; TRBD2 matches at 8 bases. The CDR3 totals 14 residues. Germline V gene sequence: CDR1 DFQATT, CDR2 SNEGSKA (reference sequence). With V trimmed by 3 bases and J by 9 bases, 10 bases remained unmatched. In DNA form, the CDR3 reads TGCAGTGCTAGGTTCGGGACTAGTGGTACTGAGCAGTTCTTC. It specifies CSARFGTSGTEQFF.

The chain has TRBV19 and TRBJ2-1; perhaps TRBD1 as D (6 bases). Germline V lookup: CDR1 LNHDA, CDR2 SQIVND (reference sequence). This CDR3 is built from 15 residues. With 5 bases removed from V and 6 bases from J, the gap between germline ends came to 17 bases. This CDR3 is CASSELLTGRNEQFF. The CDR3 DNA reads TGTGCCAGTAGTGAACTCCTGACAGGCCGCAATGAGCAGTTCTTC.

This clonotype appeared a few times. The chain couples TRBV20-1 to TRBJ2-5, with 7 bases fitting TRBD2. The length of the CDR3 is 15 residues. From germline, CDR1 is DFQATT and CDR2 SNEGSKA (reference sequence). J was trimmed by 11 bases and V by 0 bases; bases with no gene match: 15. CDR3: CSARDPGGGLGEQYF. In nucleotides, the CDR3 is TGCAGTGCTAGAGATCCGGGCGGGGGACTCGGAGAGCAGTACTTC.

The table lists this clonotype with a few counts. CDR3 sequence reads: CASSLVGLAESYEQYF. The CDR3 DNA sequence: TGTGCCAGCAGCTTGGTGGGACTAGCGGAATCGTACGAGCAGTACTTC. The V and J genes are TRBV7-2 and TRBJ2-7, with 11 bases matching TRBD2. With V trimmed by 3 bases and J by 4 bases, 8 bases remained unmatched. The CDR3 loop spans 16 amino acids. Per the germline V gene, CDR1 is SGHTA and CDR2 is FQGNSA.